The table lists the clone carrying this T cell receptor beta chain with a few counts. The sample is drawn from a study of identical twins. TCRdb reanalysed the 5' RACE reads using MiXCR and keeps one entry per CDR3 protein. The top ten clones hold about an eighth of a sample with roughly 770,000 distinct CDR3 sequences, 18% of them seen once. This CDR3 region has 15 residues. V lost 3 bases, J lost 0 bases, and 9 bases lay in between. Germline CDR1 reads LGHDT; CDR2 reads YNNKEL (reference sequence). The same data also contributed to another study, on T cells expressing NK-cell markers.

The material sequenced was PBMCs. The clonotype comes from a woman under 30 in good health. This rearrangement joins TRBV3-1 to TRBJ2-1, with D possibly TRBD2 on 5 matching bases. The chain's CDR3 is CASSHYSGSYNEQFF. In DNA form, the CDR3 reads TGTGCCAGCAGCCATTACAGCGGCTCCTACAATGAGCAGTTCTTC.